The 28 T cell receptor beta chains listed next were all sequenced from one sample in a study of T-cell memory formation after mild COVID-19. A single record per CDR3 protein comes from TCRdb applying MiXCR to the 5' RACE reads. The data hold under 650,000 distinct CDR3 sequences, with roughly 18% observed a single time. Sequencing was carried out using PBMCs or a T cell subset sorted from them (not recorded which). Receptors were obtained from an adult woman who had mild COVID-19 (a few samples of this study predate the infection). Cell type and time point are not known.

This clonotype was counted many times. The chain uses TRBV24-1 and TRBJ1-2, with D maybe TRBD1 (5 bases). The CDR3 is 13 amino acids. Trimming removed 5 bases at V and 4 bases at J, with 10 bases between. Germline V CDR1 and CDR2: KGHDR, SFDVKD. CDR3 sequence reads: CATSVGQGYGYTF. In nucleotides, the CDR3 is TGTGCCACCAGTGTAGGCCAGGGCTATGGCTACACCTTC.

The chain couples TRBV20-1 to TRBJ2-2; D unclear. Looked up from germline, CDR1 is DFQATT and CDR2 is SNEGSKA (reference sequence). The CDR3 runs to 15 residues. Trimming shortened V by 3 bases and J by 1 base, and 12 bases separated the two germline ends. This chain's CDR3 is CSASLQTMNTGELFF. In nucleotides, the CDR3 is TGCAGTGCTAGTCTACAGACGATGAACACCGGGGAGCTGTTTTTT.

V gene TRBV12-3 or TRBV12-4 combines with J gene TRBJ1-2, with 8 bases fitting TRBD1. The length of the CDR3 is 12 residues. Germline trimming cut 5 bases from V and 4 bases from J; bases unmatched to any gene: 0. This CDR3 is CASSQGAYGYTF. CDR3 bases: TGTGCCAGCAGTCAGGGGGCCTATGGCTACACCTTC.

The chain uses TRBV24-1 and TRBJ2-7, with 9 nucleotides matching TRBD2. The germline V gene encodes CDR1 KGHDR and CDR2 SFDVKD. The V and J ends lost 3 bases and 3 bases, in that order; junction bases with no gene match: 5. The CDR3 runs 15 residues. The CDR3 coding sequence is TGTGCCACCAGTGATCCCGGGACTAGCAGCTACGAGCAGTACTTC. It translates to CATSDPGTSSYEQYF.

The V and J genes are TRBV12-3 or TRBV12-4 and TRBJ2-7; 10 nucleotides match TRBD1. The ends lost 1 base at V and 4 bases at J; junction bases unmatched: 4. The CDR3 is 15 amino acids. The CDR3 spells CASSLVGTGAYEQYF. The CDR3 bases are TGTGCCAGCAGTTTAGTTGGGACAGGGGCATACGAGCAGTACTTC.

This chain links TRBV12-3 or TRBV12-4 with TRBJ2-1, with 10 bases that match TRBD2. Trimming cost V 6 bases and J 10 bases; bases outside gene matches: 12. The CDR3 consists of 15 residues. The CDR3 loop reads CASRKASGGAGEQFF. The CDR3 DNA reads TGTGCCAGCAGAAAGGCAAGCGGGGGGGCTGGAGAGCAGTTCTTC.

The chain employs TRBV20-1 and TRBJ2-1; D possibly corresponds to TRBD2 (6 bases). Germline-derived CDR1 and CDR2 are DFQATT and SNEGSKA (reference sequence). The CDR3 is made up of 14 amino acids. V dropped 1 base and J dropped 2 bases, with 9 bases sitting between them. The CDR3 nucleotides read TGCAGTGCTAGAGGCGGGAAGCCCTACAATGAGCAGTTCTTC. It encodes CSARGGKPYNEQFF.

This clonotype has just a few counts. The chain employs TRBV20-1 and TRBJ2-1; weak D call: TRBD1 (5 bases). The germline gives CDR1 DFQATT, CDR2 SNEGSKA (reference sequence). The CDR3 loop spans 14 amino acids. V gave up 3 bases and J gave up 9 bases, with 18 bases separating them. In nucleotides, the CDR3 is TGCAGTGCTAGGTCCAGGGCCTCGGTAGGTGAGCAGTTCTTC. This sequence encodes CSARSRASVGEQFF.

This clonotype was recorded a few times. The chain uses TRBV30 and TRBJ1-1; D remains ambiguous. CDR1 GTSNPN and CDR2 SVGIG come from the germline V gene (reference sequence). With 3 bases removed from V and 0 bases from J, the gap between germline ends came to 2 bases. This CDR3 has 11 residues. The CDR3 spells CAWRMNTEAFF. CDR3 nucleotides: TGTGCCTGGAGGATGAACACTGAAGCTTTCTTT.

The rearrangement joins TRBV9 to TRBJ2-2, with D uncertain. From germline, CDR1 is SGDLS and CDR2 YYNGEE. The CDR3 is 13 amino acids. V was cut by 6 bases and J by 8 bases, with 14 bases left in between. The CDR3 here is CASNDGSAGELFF. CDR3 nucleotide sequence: TGTGCCAGCAACGACGGTTCAGCGGGGGAGCTGTTTTTT.

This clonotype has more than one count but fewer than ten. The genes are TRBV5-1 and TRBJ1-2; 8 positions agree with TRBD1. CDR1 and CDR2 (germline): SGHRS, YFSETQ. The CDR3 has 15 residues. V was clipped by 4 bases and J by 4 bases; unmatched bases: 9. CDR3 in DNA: TGCGCCAGCAGCCCCGGACAGGGAGTCGTCTATGGCTACACCTTC. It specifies CASSPGQGVVYGYTF.

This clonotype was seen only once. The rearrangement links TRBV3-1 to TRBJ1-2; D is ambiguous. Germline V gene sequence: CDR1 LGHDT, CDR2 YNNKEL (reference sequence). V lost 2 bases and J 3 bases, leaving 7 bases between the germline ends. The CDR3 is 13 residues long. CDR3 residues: CASSQRIYYGYTF. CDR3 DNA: TGTGCCAGCAGCCAAAGGATTTACTATGGCTACACCTTC.

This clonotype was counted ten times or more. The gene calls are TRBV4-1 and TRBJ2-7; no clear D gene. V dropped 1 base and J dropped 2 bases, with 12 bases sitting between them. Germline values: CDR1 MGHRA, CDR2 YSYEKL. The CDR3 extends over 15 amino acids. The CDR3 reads CASSQGLRYPYEQYF. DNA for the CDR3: TGCGCCAGCAGCCAAGGGTTGAGGTACCCCTACGAGCAGTACTTC.

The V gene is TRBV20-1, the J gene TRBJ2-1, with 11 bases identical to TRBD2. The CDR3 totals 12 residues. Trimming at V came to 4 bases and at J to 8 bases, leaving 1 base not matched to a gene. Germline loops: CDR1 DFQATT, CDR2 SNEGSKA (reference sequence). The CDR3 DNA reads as TGCAGTGCTATAGCGGGAGGGTATGAGCAGTTCTTC. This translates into CSAIAGGYEQFF.

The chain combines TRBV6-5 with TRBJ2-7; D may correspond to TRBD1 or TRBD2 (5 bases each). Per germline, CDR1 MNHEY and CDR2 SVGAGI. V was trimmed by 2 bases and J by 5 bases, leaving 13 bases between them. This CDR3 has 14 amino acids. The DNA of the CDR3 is TGTGCCAGCAGTTACCTCGGGACGGTCCACGAGCAGTACTTC. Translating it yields CASSYLGTVHEQYF.

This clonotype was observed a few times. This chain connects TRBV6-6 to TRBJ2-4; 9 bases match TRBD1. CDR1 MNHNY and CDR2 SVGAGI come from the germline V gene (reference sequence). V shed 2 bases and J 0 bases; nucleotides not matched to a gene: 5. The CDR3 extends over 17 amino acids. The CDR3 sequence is CASSYPGQGLAKNIQYF. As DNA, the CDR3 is TGTGCCAGCAGTTACCCCGGACAGGGGTTAGCCAAAAACATTCAGTACTTC.

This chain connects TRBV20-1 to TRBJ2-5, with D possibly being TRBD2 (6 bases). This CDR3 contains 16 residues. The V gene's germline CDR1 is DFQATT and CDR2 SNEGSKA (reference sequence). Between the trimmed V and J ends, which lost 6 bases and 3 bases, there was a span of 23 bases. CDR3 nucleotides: TGCAGTGCCAGCCCCTTTTGGACACCGGGGGAAGAGACCCAGTACTTC. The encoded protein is CSASPFWTPGEETQYF.

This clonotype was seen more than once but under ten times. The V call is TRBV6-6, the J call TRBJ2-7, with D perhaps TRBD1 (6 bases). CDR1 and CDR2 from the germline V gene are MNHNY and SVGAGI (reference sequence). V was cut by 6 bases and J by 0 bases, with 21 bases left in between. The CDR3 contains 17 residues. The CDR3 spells CASSDRTTTGPSYEQYF. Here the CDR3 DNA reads TGTGCCAGCAGCGATCGGACAACAACAGGGCCCTCCTACGAGCAGTACTTC.

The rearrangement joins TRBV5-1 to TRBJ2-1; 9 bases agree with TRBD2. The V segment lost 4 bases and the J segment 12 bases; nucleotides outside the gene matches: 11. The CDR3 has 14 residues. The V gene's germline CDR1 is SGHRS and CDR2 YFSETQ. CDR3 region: CASSPGGTSRGQFF. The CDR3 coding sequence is TGCGCCAGCAGCCCGGGGGGGACTAGCCGTGGGCAGTTCTTC.

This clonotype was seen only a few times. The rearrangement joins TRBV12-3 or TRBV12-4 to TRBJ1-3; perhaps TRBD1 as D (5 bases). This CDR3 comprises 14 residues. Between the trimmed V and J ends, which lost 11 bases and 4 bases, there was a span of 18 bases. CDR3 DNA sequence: TGTGCCTTTGGAGGGACGGTGGCGGGAAACACCATATATTTT. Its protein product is CAFGGTVAGNTIYF.

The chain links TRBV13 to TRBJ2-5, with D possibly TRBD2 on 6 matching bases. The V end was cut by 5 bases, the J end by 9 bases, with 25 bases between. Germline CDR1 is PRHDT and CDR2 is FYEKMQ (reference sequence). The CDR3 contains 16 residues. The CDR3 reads CASSLRGKTDDGPQYF. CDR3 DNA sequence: TGTGCCAGCAGCCTCCGCGGGAAAACTGACGATGGGCCCCAGTACTTC. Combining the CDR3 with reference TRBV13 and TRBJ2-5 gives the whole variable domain AAGVIQSPRHLIKEKRETATLKCYPIPRHDTVYWYQQGPGQDPQFLISFYEKMQSDKGSIPDRFSAQQFSDYHSELNMSSLELGDSALYFCASSLRGKTDDGPQYFGPGTRLLVL.

CDR3 region: CASSPGSGGPTEAFF. The CDR3 bases are TGTGCCAGCAGCCCTGGGTCCGGGGGGCCCACTGAAGCTTTCTTT. The chain recombines TRBV7-3 with TRBJ1-1; TRBD1 is a possible D gene (6 bases). The CDR3 length is 15 residues. Trimming stripped 5 bases from V and 4 bases from J, with 17 bases between. Germline V lookup: CDR1 SGHTA, CDR2 FQGTGA.

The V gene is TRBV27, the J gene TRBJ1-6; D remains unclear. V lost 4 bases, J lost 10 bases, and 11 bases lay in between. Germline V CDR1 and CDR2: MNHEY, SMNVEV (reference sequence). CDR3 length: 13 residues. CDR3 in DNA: TGTGCCAGCAGTTATAGGAGTGTCTCACCCCTCCACTTT. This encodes CASSYRSVSPLHF.

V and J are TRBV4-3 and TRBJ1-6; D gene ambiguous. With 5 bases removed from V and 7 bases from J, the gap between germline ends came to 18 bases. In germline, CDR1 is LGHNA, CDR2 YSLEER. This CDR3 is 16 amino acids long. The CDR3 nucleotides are TGCGCCAGCAGCTACCTGAGGGCCGCCGGCAATTCACCCCTCCACTTT. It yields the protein CASSYLRAAGNSPLHF.

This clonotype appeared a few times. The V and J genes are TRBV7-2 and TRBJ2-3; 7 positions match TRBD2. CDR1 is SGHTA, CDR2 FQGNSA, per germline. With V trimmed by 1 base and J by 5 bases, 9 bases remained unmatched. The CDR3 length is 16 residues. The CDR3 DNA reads TGTGCCAGCAGCTTAGGAACTAGCGCTTTAGGAGATACGCAGTATTTT. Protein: CASSLGTSALGDTQYF. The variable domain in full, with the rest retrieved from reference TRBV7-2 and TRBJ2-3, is GAGVSQSPSNKVTEKGKDVELRCDPISGHTALYWYRQSLGQGLEFLIYFQGNSAPDKSGLPSDRFSAERTGGSVSTLTIQRTQQEDSAVYLCASSLGTSALGDTQYFGPGTRLTVL.

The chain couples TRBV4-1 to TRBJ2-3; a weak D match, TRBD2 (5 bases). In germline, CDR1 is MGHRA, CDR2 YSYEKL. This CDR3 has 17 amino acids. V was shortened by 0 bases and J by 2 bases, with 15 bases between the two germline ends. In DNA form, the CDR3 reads TGCGCCAGCAGCCAAGATCAAGCCGGGGTTATCACAGATACGCAGTATTTT. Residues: CASSQDQAGVITDTQYF.

CDR3 amino acids: CAWSVQVFQEETQYF. The CDR3 DNA follows: TGTGCCTGGAGTGTACAGGTATTCCAAGAAGAGACCCAGTACTTC. The chain employs TRBV30 and TRBJ2-5, with TRBD1 as a possible D gene (5 bases). Trimming shortened V by 0 bases and J by 3 bases, and 14 bases separated the two germline ends. The CDR3 covers 15 residues. CDR1 GTSNPN and CDR2 SVGIG come from the germline V gene (reference sequence). The variable domain in full, completed from reference TRBV30 and TRBJ2-5, reads SQTIHQWPATLVQPVGSPLSLECTVEGTSNPNLYWYRQAAGRGLQLLFYSVGIGQISSEVPQNLSASRPQDRQFILSSKKLLLSDSGFYLCAWSVQVFQEETQYFGPGTRLLVL.

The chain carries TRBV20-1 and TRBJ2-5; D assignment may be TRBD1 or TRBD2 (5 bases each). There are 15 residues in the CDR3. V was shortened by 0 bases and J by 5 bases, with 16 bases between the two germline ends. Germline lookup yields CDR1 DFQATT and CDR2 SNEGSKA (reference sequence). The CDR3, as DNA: TGCAGTGCTAGAGATGGGGTCTCGGGGCGGGAGACCCAGTACTTC. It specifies CSARDGVSGRETQYF.